This TCR beta chain was recovered during a study of cytomegalovirus exposure and HLA in healthy donors. Between the trimmed V and J ends, which lost 4 bases and 8 bases, there was a span of 14 bases. CDR3 length: 13 amino acids. Germline V gene sequence: CDR1 SNHLY, CDR2 FYNNEI. The PCR made use of 60 Vbeta and 13 Jbeta primers. TCRdb's copy holds only in-frame clones and misses some; the assay was immunoSEQ multiplex PCR. The table shows some 120,000 clones, with around three quarters occurring only once. Turning to this clone: Its antigen is currently unknown.

Findings of the study overall: Clonal expansion, a later analysis showed, was greater in HLA-associated TCR beta chains than in equally common others. Later analysis suggested links between common viral pathogens and several top significant clusters.

The sequenced sample was PBMCs. This sequence joins TRBV2 and TRBJ1-2; D is perhaps TRBD1 (5 bases). This receptor was taken from a female donor in good health and CMV-seronegative. The CDR3 loop is CASSGRDFGGYTF. The DNA of the CDR3 is TGTGCCAGCAGTGGAAGGGACTTCGGCGGCTACACCTTC.